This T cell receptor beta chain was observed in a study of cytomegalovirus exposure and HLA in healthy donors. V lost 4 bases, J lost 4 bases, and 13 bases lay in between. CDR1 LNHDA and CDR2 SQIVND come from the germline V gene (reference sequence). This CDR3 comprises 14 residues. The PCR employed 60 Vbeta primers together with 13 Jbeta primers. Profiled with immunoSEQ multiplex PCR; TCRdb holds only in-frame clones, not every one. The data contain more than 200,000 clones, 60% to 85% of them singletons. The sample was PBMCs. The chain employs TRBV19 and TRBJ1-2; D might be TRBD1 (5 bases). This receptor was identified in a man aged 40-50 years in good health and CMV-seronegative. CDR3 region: CASSTDGRGYGYTF. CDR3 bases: TGTGCCAGTAGTACCGACGGGAGGGGCTATGGCTACACCTTC.